This T cell receptor (beta chain) comes out of a study of T cell repertoires in cytomegalovirus infection (dated by TCRdb to between 2019 and 2020). With respect to the entire study: Alongside well-studied HLA-B-restricted epitopes, the peptide stimulations were aimed at recently identified HLA-C-restricted CMV epitopes, whose presentation resists viral immunomodulation. Donor HLA type was relevant to the analysis, because carriage of CMV infection together with the matching HLA type was indicated by public TCR beta signatures. Beyond this particular receptor, the publication reports: Cumulative frequency of public TCR beta family members discriminated carriers of CMV infection plus the relevant HLA type in this cohort and an independent roughly 340-donor cohort. In the ex vivo response, HLA-C-restricted CMV-specific TCR beta clonotypes were dominant, and in two of eight donors the single most frequent clonotype came from this HLA-C-restricted group.

Sequencing was carried out with an Illumina HiSeq 1500. TCRdb reanalyzed the raw reads on its own, using fastp at Q25 for trimming and MiXCR for clone calling, and kept in-frame beta chains. CDR3 protein duplicates are merged, each entry listing the most common genes and DNA. Within this sample are approximately 730,000 distinct CDR3 sequences, with under 35% of them counted one time only. Together, the top ten hold over 10% of the sample. V drops 8 bases and J drops 1 base, leaving 5 bases in between. The germline V gene gives CDR1 as SNHLY and CDR2 as FYNNEI. From cysteine to phenylalanine, the CDR3 is 12 amino acids long. CDR3 DNA is the only sequence kept; it has 36 bases, read in frame from the first base. Details on this clonotype: Its antigen is still unknown. Per-nucleotide qualities are absent, and no much larger clonotype sits a single base away.

The treatment or condition label of this sample denotes: in vitro stimulation with specific CMV peptide epitopes to enrich CMV-specific T cells. This receptor was taken from a human donor in good health (CMV status not recorded). Some clones in this sample may be carry-over from other donors' samples. The source was cultured CD8+ T cells from PBMCs, collected from culture after CMV antigen stimulation. The chain was built from TRBV2 and TRBJ2-2; no D segment can be confidently identified. The CDR3 amino acid sequence is: CASLQNTGELFF. The DNA sequence is given as TGTGCCAGCTTACAGAACACCGGGGAGCTGTTTTTT.